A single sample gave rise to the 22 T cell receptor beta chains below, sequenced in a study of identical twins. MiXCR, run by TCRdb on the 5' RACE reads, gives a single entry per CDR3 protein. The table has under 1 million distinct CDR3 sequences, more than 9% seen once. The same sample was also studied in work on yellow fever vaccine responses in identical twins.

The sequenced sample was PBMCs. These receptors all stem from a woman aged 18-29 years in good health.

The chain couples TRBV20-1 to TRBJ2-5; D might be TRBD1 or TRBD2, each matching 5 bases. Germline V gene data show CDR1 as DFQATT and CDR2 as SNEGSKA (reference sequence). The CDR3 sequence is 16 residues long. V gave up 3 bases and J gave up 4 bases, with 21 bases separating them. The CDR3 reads CSASVRTSGGGETQYF. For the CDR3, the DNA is TGCAGTGCTAGTGTTAGAACTAGTGGGGGTGGAGAGACCCAGTACTTC.

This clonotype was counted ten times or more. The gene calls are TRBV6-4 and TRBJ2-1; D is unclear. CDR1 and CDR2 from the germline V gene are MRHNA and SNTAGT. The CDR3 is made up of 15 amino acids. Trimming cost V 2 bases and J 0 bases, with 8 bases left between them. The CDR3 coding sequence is TGTGCCAGCAGTGACAGTTCAGCCTCCTACAATGAGCAGTTCTTC. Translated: CASSDSSASYNEQFF.

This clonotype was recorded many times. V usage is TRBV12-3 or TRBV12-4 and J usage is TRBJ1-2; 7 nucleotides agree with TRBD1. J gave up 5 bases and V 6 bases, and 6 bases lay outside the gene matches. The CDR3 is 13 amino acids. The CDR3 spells CASSSDRPYGYTF. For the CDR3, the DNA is TGTGCCAGCAGCTCGGACAGGCCGTATGGCTACACCTTC.

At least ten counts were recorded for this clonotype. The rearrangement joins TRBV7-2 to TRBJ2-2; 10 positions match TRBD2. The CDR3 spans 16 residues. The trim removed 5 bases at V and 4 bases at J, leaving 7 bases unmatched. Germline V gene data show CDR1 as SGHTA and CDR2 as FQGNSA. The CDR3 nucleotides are TGTGCCAGCAGCGCCATAGCGGGAGGTGGCACCGGGGAGCTGTTTTTT. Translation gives CASSAIAGGGTGELFF.

For the CDR3, the DNA is TGTGCCAGCAGTGACTGGACAGGGGCCAACTATGGCTACACCTTC. Amino acid sequence: CASSDWTGANYGYTF. The chain has TRBV6-1 and TRBJ1-2, with TRBD1 identical over 9 bases. Trimming at V came to 3 bases and at J to 2 bases, leaving 4 bases not matched to a gene. Germline CDR1 and CDR2: MNHNS and SASEGT. The CDR3 totals 15 residues.

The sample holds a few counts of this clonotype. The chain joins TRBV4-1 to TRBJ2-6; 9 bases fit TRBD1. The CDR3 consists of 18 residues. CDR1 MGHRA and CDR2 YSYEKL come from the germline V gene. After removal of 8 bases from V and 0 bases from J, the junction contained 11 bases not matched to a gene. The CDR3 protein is CASGTLGQGISGANVLTF. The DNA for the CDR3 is TGCGCCAGCGGAACTTTAGGACAGGGGATCTCTGGGGCCAACGTCCTGACTTTC.

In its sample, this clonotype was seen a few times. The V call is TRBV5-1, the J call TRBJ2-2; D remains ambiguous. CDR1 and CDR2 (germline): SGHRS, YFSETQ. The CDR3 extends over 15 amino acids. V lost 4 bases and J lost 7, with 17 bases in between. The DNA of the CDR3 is TGCGCCAGCAGCCTACCTGCCAGTGGCGGCGGGGAGCTGTTTTTT. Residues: CASSLPASGGGELFF.

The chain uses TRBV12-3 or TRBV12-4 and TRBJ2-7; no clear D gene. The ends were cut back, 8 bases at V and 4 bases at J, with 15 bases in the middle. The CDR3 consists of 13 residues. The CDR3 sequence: CASAPPVGYEQYF. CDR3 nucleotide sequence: TGTGCCAGCGCACCACCCGTGGGATACGAGCAGTACTTC.

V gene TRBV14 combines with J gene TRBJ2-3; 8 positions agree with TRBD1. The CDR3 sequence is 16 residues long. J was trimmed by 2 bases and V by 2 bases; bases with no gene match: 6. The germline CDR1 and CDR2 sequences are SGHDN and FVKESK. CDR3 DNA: TGTGCCAGCAGCCAACCAGGGGGCGTGGTCACAGATACGCAGTATTTT. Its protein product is CASSQPGGVVTDTQYF.

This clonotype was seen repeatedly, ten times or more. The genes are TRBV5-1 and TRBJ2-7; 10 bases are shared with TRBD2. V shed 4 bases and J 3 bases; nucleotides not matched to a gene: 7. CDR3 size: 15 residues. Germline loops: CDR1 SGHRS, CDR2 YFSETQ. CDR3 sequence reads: CASSRVWTSGYEQYF. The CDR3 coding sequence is TGCGCCAGCAGCCGGGTTTGGACTAGCGGCTACGAGCAGTACTTC.

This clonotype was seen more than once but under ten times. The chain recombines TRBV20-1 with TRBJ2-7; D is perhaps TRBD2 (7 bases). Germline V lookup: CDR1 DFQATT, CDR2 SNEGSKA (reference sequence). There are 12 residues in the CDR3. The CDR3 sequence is CSARGGGNQQYV. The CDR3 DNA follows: TGCAGTGCGAGAGGGGGGGGAAACCAGCAGTACGTC.

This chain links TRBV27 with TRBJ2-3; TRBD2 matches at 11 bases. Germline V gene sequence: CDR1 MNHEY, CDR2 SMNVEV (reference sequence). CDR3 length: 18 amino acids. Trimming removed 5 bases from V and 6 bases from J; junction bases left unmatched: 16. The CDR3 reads CASSITAASGGPTDTQYF. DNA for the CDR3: TGTGCCAGCAGTATAACGGCGGCTAGCGGGGGGCCAACGGATACGCAGTATTTT.

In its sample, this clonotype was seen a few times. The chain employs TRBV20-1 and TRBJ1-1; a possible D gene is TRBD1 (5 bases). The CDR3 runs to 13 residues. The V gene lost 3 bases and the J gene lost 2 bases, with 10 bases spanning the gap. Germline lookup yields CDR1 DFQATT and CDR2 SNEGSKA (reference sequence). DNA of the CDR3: TGCAGTGCTAGGAAGACAGTTAACACTGAAGCTTTCTTT. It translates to CSARKTVNTEAFF.

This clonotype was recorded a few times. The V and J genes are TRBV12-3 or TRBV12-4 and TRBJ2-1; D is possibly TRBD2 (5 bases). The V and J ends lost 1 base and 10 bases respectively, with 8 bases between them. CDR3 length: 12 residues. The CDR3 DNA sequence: TGTGCCAGCAGTTTAGGGGCTAGCGAGCAGTTCTTC. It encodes CASSLGASEQFF.

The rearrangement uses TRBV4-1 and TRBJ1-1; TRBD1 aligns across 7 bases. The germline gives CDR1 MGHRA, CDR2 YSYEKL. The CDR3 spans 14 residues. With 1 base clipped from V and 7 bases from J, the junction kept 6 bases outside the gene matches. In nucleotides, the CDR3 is TGCGCCAGCAGCCAAGTGGGGGGACAGCTTGAAGCTTTCTTT. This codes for CASSQVGGQLEAFF.

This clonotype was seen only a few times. The CDR3 DNA reads as TGTGCCAGCATCACAATGGGGAGCAATCAGCCCCAGCATTTT. It codes for CASITMGSNQPQHF. V is TRBV28 and J is TRBJ1-5, with D uncertain. The CDR3 has 14 residues. V shed 7 bases and J shed 1 base, with 11 bases lying between them. Germline V CDR1 and CDR2: MDHEN, SYDVKM.

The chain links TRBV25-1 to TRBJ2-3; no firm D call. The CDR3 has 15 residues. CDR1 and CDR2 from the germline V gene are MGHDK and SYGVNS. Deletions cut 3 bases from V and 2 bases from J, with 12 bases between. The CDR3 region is CASSEEGRYTDTQYF. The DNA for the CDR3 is TGTGCCAGCAGTGAGGAAGGCAGATACACAGATACGCAGTATTTT.

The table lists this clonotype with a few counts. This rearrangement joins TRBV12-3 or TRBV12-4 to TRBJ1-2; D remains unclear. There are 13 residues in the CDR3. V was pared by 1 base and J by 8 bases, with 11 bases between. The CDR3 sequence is CASSLGTPGGYTF. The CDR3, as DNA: TGTGCCAGCAGTTTAGGAACTCCAGGAGGCTACACCTTC.

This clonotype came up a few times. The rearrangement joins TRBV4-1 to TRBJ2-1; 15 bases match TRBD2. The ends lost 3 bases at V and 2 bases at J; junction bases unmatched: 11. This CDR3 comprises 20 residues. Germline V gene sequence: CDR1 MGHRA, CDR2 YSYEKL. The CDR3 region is CASSHTPDGTSGGPYNEQFF. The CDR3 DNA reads TGCGCCAGCAGCCACACTCCTGATGGGACTAGCGGGGGGCCCTACAATGAGCAGTTCTTC.

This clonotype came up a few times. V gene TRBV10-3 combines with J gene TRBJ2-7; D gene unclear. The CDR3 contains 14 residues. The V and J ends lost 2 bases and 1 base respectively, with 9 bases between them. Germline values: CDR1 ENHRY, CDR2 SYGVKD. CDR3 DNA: TGTGCCATCAGTGAGGCGGCTGGGTCCTACGAGCAGTACGTC. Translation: CAISEAAGSYEQYV.

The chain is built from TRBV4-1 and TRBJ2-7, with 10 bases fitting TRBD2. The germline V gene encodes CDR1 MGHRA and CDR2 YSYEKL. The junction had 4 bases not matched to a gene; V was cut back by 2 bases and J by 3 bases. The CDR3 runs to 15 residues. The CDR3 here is CASSQLAGVRYEQYV. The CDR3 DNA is TGCGCCAGCAGCCAACTAGCGGGGGTCCGCTACGAGCAGTACGTC.

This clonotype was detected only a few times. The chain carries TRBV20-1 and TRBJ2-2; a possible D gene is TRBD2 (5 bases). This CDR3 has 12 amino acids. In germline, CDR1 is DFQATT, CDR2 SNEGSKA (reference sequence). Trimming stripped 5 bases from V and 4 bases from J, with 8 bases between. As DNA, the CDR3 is TGCAGTGCTTGGAGCGGCACCGGGGAGCTGTTTTTT. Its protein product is CSAWSGTGELFF.